The TCR beta chain under discussion was sequenced for a study of blood T cell repertoires in COVID-19. Study summary: Acute-phase and convalescent COVID-19 samples originated in the United States, Italy and Spain. The cDNA or gDNA used as material had been derived from T cells, B-cell-depleted T cells, or PBMCs.

Per germline, CDR1 SEHNR and CDR2 FQNEAQ (reference sequence). The CDR3 runs 14 residues. The ends lost 5 bases at V and 3 bases at J; junction bases unmatched: 7. Original handling: Nucleated cell counts were estimated from reference gene primer amplification. TCRdb's table, derived via immunoSEQ multiplex PCR, lists solely in-frame clones and lacks some. V, J and clone size reflect that table, while D and trimming were determined from the DNA. The sample yields around 170,000 clones, about 80% seen once. The sample taken for sequencing was peripheral blood. The chain uses TRBV7-9 and TRBJ2-7; 7 bases align to TRBD1. The clonotype originates from a man between 65 and 79 years old who had recovered from COVID-19. In DNA, the CDR3 is TGTGCCAGCAGCCTACCGCGACAGGGCTACGAGCAGTACTTC. It is translated as CASSLPRQGYEQYF.